A single sample gave rise to the 28 T cell receptor beta chains below, sequenced in a study of OX40 agonist ivuxolimab in advanced cancers. Only in-frame clones appear in the TCRdb table, and some are missing; sequencing was by immunoSEQ multiplex PCR. Of some 86,000 clones in the sample, about 86% are singletons; the top ten hold 5.5% to 7.5%. Sample: CD4+ or CD8+ T cells sorted from blood, taken in a trial of the OX40 agonist ivuxolimab. Receptors originate from an adult with an advanced solid tumor such as melanoma, head and neck, liver or kidney cancer.

This clone was seen only a few times. The V call is TRBV7-6, the J call TRBJ2-1, with 9 bases lining up with TRBD2. The CDR3 covers 17 residues. The germline V gene has CDR1 SGHVS and CDR2 FNYEAQ. Losses at the gene ends were 0 bases for V and 7 bases for J; bases not matched to a gene: 10. The CDR3 here is CASSLAEAAGGVNEQFF. For the CDR3, the DNA is TGTGCCAGCAGCTTAGCGGAGGCAGCGGGGGGCGTAAATGAGCAGTTCTTC.

V and J are TRBV23-1 and TRBJ2-1, with TRBD2 as a possible D gene (5 bases). Being an ORF, TRBV23-1 has a function that is uncertain. With 3 bases removed from V and 3 bases from J, the gap between germline ends came to 12 bases. The CDR3 is made up of 15 amino acids. The CDR3 spells CASSHRDSLYNEQFF. The CDR3 bases are TGCGCCAGCAGTCACCGGGATTCCCTCTACAATGAGCAGTTCTTC.

The rearrangement links TRBV5-5 to TRBJ2-5; no clear D. Trimming removed 4 bases at V and 7 bases at J, with 14 bases between. The germline CDR1 and CDR2 sequences are SGHKS and YYEKEE (reference sequence). This CDR3 region has 13 residues. This chain's CDR3 is CASSPTLVGTQYF. For the CDR3, the DNA is TGTGCCAGCAGCCCTACCCTGGTTGGGACCCAGTACTTC.

V gene TRBV2 combines with J gene TRBJ2-2; maybe TRBD1 (6 bases). V lost 3 bases to trimming and J lost 4 bases, with 15 bases between them. Germline V gene sequence: CDR1 SNHLY, CDR2 FYNNEI. The CDR3 totals 16 residues. The CDR3 is CASSEGVGHLTGELFF. DNA of the CDR3: TGTGCCAGCAGTGAGGGTGTGGGACACCTCACCGGGGAGCTGTTTTTT.

This chain connects TRBV11-3 to TRBJ2-7; D might be TRBD2 (6 bases). Trimming cost V 1 base and J 12 bases, with 16 bases left between them. The CDR3 has 13 residues. Germline assignment: CDR1 SGHNT and CDR2 YENEEA. CDR3 sequence: CASSLVGDSVGYF. The CDR3 bases are TGTGCCAGCAGCTTAGTAGGGGACTCCGTAGGGTACTTC.

The genes are TRBV7-9 and TRBJ2-7; tentative D call: TRBD1 (5 bases). The CDR3 covers 17 residues. Trimming pared 5 bases from V and 2 bases from J, leaving 22 bases between. Germline V lookup: CDR1 SEHNR, CDR2 FQNEAQ (reference sequence). The CDR3 loop is CASSRFVSSGNTYEQYF. CDR3 nucleotides: TGTGCCAGCAGCCGCTTTGTCTCGTCAGGGAACACCTACGAGCAGTACTTC.

V is TRBV11-2 and J is TRBJ2-3; 9 bases are a match to TRBD1. The germline gives CDR1 SGHAT, CDR2 FQNNGV. J was trimmed by 3 bases and V by 5 bases; bases with no gene match: 12. There are 17 residues in the CDR3. The CDR3 region has the DNA TGTGCCAGCAGCCGAGGCGGCGGGACAGGGATGACAGATACGCAGTATTTT. This encodes CASSRGGGTGMTDTQYF.

The chain couples TRBV5-1 to TRBJ2-4, with 8 bases aligning to TRBD1. V shed 4 bases and J 8 bases; nucleotides not matched to a gene: 5. Germline loops: CDR1 SGHRS, CDR2 YFSETQ. CDR3 length: 13 amino acids. This chain's CDR3 is CASSLQGADIQYF. The CDR3 DNA reads as TGCGCCAGCAGCCTCCAGGGGGCGGACATTCAGTACTTC.

This chain joins TRBV30 and TRBJ2-2; tentatively, D is TRBD1 or TRBD2 (5 bases each). CDR3 length: 13 residues. The germline V gene encodes CDR1 GTSNPN and CDR2 SVGIG (reference sequence). V was clipped by 3 bases and J by 8 bases, with 13 bases between them. CDR3 sequence: CAWSEGSGGELFF. For the CDR3, the DNA is TGTGCCTGGAGCGAGGGGAGCGGTGGGGAGCTGTTTTTT.

This sequence joins TRBV5-6 and TRBJ1-4; no reliable D call. The CDR3 is made up of 17 amino acids. Looked up from germline, CDR1 is SGHDT and CDR2 is YYEEEE. Between the trimmed V and J ends, which lost 0 bases and 1 base, there was a span of 13 bases. CDR3 nucleotides: TGTGCCAGCAGCTTGGAAGGTCGCAGGAGAACTAATGAAAAACTGTTTTTT. It is translated as CASSLEGRRRTNEKLFF.

This clone was detected only a few times. The chain links TRBV7-9 to TRBJ2-7; D is perhaps TRBD2 (5 bases). This CDR3 has 13 residues. Germline CDR1 SEHNR, CDR2 FQNEAQ (reference sequence). The germline V and J ends were trimmed by 5 bases and 2 bases, with 10 bases remaining between them. This CDR3 reads CASSAPGTYEQYF. Written as DNA, the CDR3 is TGTGCCAGCAGCGCGCCGGGGACCTACGAGCAGTACTTC.

The J gene is TRBJ2-1, the V gene TRBV7-6, with 10 bases matching TRBD2. With 1 base clipped from V and 0 bases from J, the junction kept 12 bases outside the gene matches. Germline V lookup: CDR1 SGHVS, CDR2 FNYEAQ. The length of the CDR3 is 20 residues. The CDR3 protein is CASSLGTPSGGSSSYNEQFF. In nucleotides, the CDR3 is TGTGCCAGCAGCTTAGGCACTCCTAGCGGGGGTTCCAGCTCCTACAATGAGCAGTTCTTC.

V gene TRBV2 combines with J gene TRBJ1-2, with 9 bases matching TRBD1. Trimming at V came to 5 bases and at J to 2 bases, leaving 6 bases not matched to a gene. The CDR3 loop spans 15 amino acids. The germline CDR1 and CDR2 sequences are SNHLY and FYNNEI. This chain's CDR3 is CASSIEQGANYGYTF. For the CDR3, the DNA is TGTGCCAGCAGTATCGAACAGGGGGCGAACTATGGCTACACCTTC. Full variable domain (outside the CDR3, taken from reference TRBV2 and TRBJ1-2): EPEVTQTPSHQVTQMGQEVILRCVPISNHLYFYWYRQILGQKVEFLVSFYNNEISEKSEIFDDQFSVERPDGSNFTLKIRSTKLEDSAMYFCASSIEQGANYGYTFGSGTRLTVV.

This clone was seen a few times. The V call is TRBV29-1, the J call TRBJ1-1; no clear D. The CDR3 contains 13 residues. The germline gives CDR1 SQVTM, CDR2 ANQGSEA. The germline V and J ends were trimmed by 1 base and 0 bases, with 6 bases remaining between them. The CDR3 region is CSVEGPMNTEAFF. The CDR3 DNA is TGCAGCGTTGAAGGGCCCATGAACACTGAAGCTTTCTTT.

This clone was detected a few times. The rearrangement joins TRBV7-9 to TRBJ2-6; a weak D match, TRBD1 (5 bases). This CDR3 region has 17 residues. The germline gives CDR1 SEHNR, CDR2 FQNEAQ (reference sequence). Trimming pared 5 bases from V and 0 bases from J, leaving 14 bases between. The CDR3 nucleotides are TGTGCCAGCAGCCCCAGACAGAGATACTCTGGGGCCAACGTCCTGACTTTC. Amino acids: CASSPRQRYSGANVLTF. The full variable domain, in which reference TRBV7-9 and TRBJ2-6 provide the parts outside the CDR3, is DTGVSQNPRHKITKRGQNVTFRCDPISEHNRLYWYRQTLGQGPEFLTYFQNEAQLEKSRLLSDRFSAERPKGSFSTLEIQRTEQGDSAMYLCASSPRQRYSGANVLTFGAGSRLTVL.

The chain carries TRBV7-9 and TRBJ2-5, with a tentative D call TRBD2 (6 bases). Germline CDR1 reads SEHNR; CDR2 reads FQNEAQ (reference sequence). CDR3 length: 15 residues. V was trimmed by 4 bases and J by 3 bases, leaving 15 bases between them. CDR3 residues: CASSSRLGLEETQYF. The CDR3 DNA reads TGTGCCAGCAGCTCCAGACTAGGGTTGGAAGAGACCCAGTACTTC.

The V and J genes are TRBV11-2 and TRBJ2-5; D possibly corresponds to TRBD2 (6 bases). Trimming pared 1 base from V and 6 bases from J, leaving 12 bases between. Germline V gene sequence: CDR1 SGHAT, CDR2 FQNNGV. There are 14 residues in the CDR3. The CDR3 is CASSLVGGHQTQYF. DNA of the CDR3: TGTGCCAGCAGCTTAGTCGGAGGGCATCAGACCCAGTACTTC.

The J gene is TRBJ1-1, the V gene TRBV7-6; no firm D call. Trimming took off 5 bases at V and 2 bases at J, with 15 bases between the two ends. CDR1 and CDR2 (germline): SGHVS, FNYEAQ. The CDR3 consists of 15 residues. CDR3 DNA sequence: TGTGCCAGCAGCCCAATGACTCCACAAAACACTGAAGCTTTCTTT. This gives the protein CASSPMTPQNTEAFF.

The chain joins TRBV19 to TRBJ2-2, with TRBD2 as a possible D gene (5 bases). The CDR3 loop spans 16 amino acids. Germline assignment: CDR1 LNHDA and CDR2 SQIVND (reference sequence). The V gene lost 6 bases and the J gene lost 1 base, with 15 bases spanning the gap. The CDR3 DNA reads TGTGCCAGTAGGCTTCGTAGGGAGCTGAACACCGGGGAGCTGTTTTTT. Protein: CASRLRRELNTGELFF. Full variable domain (rest looked up from reference TRBV19 and TRBJ2-2): DGGITQSPKYLFRKEGQNVTLSCEQNLNHDAMYWYRQDPGQGLRLIYYSQIVNDFQKGDIAEGYSVSREKKESFPLTVTSAQKNPTAFYLCASRLRRELNTGELFFGEGSRLTVL.

V and J are TRBV5-8 and TRBJ1-2; the D is unclear. Trimming took 4 bases from V and 4 from J, leaving 17 bases between them. The CDR3 sequence is 15 residues long. CDR1 is SGHTS, CDR2 YDEGEE, per germline. The CDR3 nucleotides read TGTGCCAGCAGCCAACGCGGTGGGAGAGTCTATGGCTACACCTTC. Translation: CASSQRGGRVYGYTF. Full variable domain (rest looked up from reference TRBV5-8 and TRBJ1-2): EAGVTQSPTHLIKTRGQQATLRCSPISGHTSVYWYQQALGLGLQFLLWYDEGEERNRGNFPPRFSGRQFPNYSSELNVNALELEDSALYLCASSQRGGRVYGYTFGSGTRLTVV.

This clone has a single count. V gene TRBV12-5 combines with J gene TRBJ1-3, with 9 bases identical to TRBD1. This CDR3 contains 16 residues. Germline-derived CDR1 and CDR2 are LGHNT and FRNRAP. With 1 base clipped from V and 4 bases from J, the junction kept 5 bases outside the gene matches. The CDR3 is CASGLGGQGSGNTIYF. The CDR3 DNA reads TGTGCTAGTGGTTTGGGGGGACAGGGATCAGGAAACACCATATATTTT.

V gene TRBV6-6 combines with J gene TRBJ1-2; 11 nucleotides agree with TRBD1. With 4 bases clipped from V and 8 bases from J, the junction kept 3 bases outside the gene matches. CDR1 and CDR2 from the germline V gene are MNHNY and SVGAGI (reference sequence). The CDR3 is 13 amino acids. CDR3 sequence (DNA): TGTGCCAGCAGTTCCGGGACAGGGGGAGGCTACACCTTC. Protein sequence: CASSSGTGGGYTF.

The chain links TRBV19 to TRBJ2-7, with D maybe TRBD2 (6 bases). Germline CDR1 LNHDA, CDR2 SQIVND (reference sequence). Trimming pared 5 bases from V and 4 bases from J, leaving 24 bases between. The CDR3 contains 17 residues. The CDR3 region has the DNA TGTGCCAGTAGTTTGACCGGGACTCCTACCCCAAATTACGAGCAGTACTTC. Translation gives CASSLTGTPTPNYEQYF.

The CDR3, as DNA: TGTGCCAGCAGCTTCCGACCCAGCTTCTCCTACGAGCAGTACTTC. Its protein product is CASSFRPSFSYEQYF. V usage is TRBV7-2 and J usage is TRBJ2-7; D remains ambiguous. V lost 3 bases, J lost 0 bases, and 12 bases lay in between. CDR3 size: 15 residues. Germline V gene sequence: CDR1 SGHTA, CDR2 FQGNSA.

The chain uses TRBV18 and TRBJ2-5; possible D gene TRBD1, 5 bases. Deletions cut 2 bases from V and 4 bases from J, with 11 bases between. Germline lookup yields CDR1 KGHSH and CDR2 LQKENI. The CDR3 sequence is 14 residues long. In DNA, the CDR3 is TGTGCCAGCTCACCAGGGGCGCAGGGAGAGACCCAGTACTTC. Its translation is CASSPGAQGETQYF.

This rearrangement joins TRBV30 to TRBJ1-6, with a possible D match to TRBD1 (5 bases). Trimming left V 3 bases short and J 5 bases short, with 14 bases between. CDR3 length: 15 residues. CDR1 is GTSNPN, CDR2 SVGIG, per germline (reference sequence). The CDR3 DNA reads TGTGCCTGGAGATTCCGGGCCAGGGATAATTCACCCCTCCACTTT. This sequence encodes CAWRFRARDNSPLHF.

The chain has TRBV29-1 and TRBJ1-2; D uncertain. CDR1 and CDR2 from the germline V gene are SQVTM and ANQGSEA. V was cut by 4 bases and J by 3 bases, with 12 bases left in between. This CDR3 spans 13 amino acids. CDR3 amino acids: CSVATIRDYGYTF. The DNA of the CDR3 is TGCAGCGTTGCTACGATTAGGGACTATGGCTACACCTTC.

The chain joins TRBV7-9 to TRBJ2-3; 7 nucleotides align to TRBD1. Germline V lookup: CDR1 SEHNR, CDR2 FQNEAQ (reference sequence). The ends lost 4 bases at V and 2 bases at J; junction bases unmatched: 3. The CDR3 sequence is 14 residues long. CDR3 loop: CASSSTGVTDTQYF. CDR3 coding DNA: TGTGCCAGCAGCTCTACAGGGGTCACAGATACGCAGTATTTT. The full variable domain, rest sourced from reference TRBV7-9 and TRBJ2-3, is DTGVSQNPRHKITKRGQNVTFRCDPISEHNRLYWYRQTLGQGPEFLTYFQNEAQLEKSRLLSDRFSAERPKGSFSTLEIQRTEQGDSAMYLCASSSTGVTDTQYFGPGTRLTVL.